A selection of T cell receptor beta chains follows, all from one sample in a study of blood T cell repertoires in COVID-19. Clones were sequenced by immunoSEQ multiplex PCR, and TCRdb holds only the in-frame ones, with some missing. This sample has roughly 160,000 clones; about 82% occur once, and the top ten carry roughly 8.1%. Sequenced sample: peripheral blood. These TCRs come from an elderly woman with COVID-19, enrolled during active disease. The CDR3 runs from the conserved cysteine through the conserved F or W. The order of the fields is J gene, V gene, clone size, D gene, CDR3 DNA, CDR3 protein. A D gene is named only where the DNA matches it firmly. Size is stated for part of the rows, as once, few or many counts, or as a class when the clone is expanded.

j_call: TRBJ2-7
v_call: TRBV5-1
clone_size: .
d_call: TRBD2
cdr3_nt: TGCGCCAGCAGCTTGGTAGCGGGAGTTCAAGAGCAGTACTTC
cdr3_aa: CASSLVAGVQEQYF

j_call: TRBJ2-1
v_call: TRBV18
clone_size: once
d_call: TRBD2
cdr3_nt: TGTGCCAGCTCACTACTAGCGGCCTACAATGAGCAGTTCTTC
cdr3_aa: CASSLLAAYNEQFF

j_call: TRBJ2-7
v_call: TRBV11-2
clone_size: .
d_call: .
cdr3_nt: TGTGCCAGCTCTGCGGCAGGGGGGTCCTACGAGCAGTACTTC
cdr3_aa: CASSAAGGSYEQYF

j_call: TRBJ2-3
v_call: TRBV7-7
clone_size: .
d_call: TRBD2
cdr3_nt: TGTGCTAGCAGCTCCCGGGTAGCGGGAGGACCAGATACGCAGTATTTT
cdr3_aa: CASSSRVAGGPDTQYF

j_call: TRBJ2-6
v_call: TRBV2
clone_size: .
d_call: .
cdr3_nt: TGTGCCAGCAGCGACCGGGCTGGGGCCAACGTCCTGACTTTC
cdr3_aa: CASSDRAGANVLTF

j_call: TRBJ2-7
v_call: TRBV3-1/TRBV3-2
clone_size: .
d_call: .
cdr3_nt: TGTGCCACCGTCGGGTACATGCCCTACGAGCAGTACTTC
cdr3_aa: CATVGYMPYEQYF

j_call: TRBJ2-1
v_call: TRBV3-1/TRBV3-2
clone_size: once
d_call: .
cdr3_nt: TGTGCCAGCAGATATAACAATGAGCAGTTCTTC
cdr3_aa: CASRYNNEQFF

j_call: TRBJ2-5
v_call: TRBV4-1
clone_size: .
d_call: .
cdr3_nt: TGCGCCAGCAGCCAAGATGAGGGCGGTGAGACCCAGTACTTC
cdr3_aa: CASSQDEGGETQYF

j_call: TRBJ1-1
v_call: TRBV3-1/TRBV3-2
clone_size: .
d_call: .
cdr3_nt: TGTGCCAGCAGCCAGGGTACAGCCACTGAAGCTTTCTTT
cdr3_aa: CASSQGTATEAFF

j_call: TRBJ2-1
v_call: TRBV27
clone_size: .
d_call: TRBD2
cdr3_nt: TGTGCCAGCAGTCCCCGGGGGGGCAATGAGCAGTTCTTC
cdr3_aa: CASSPRGGNEQFF

j_call: TRBJ2-7
v_call: TRBV5-1
clone_size: .
d_call: TRBD2
cdr3_nt: TGCGCCAGCAGCCCGAGGACTAGCGGGGGGGAAGAGCAGTACTTC
cdr3_aa: CASSPRTSGGEEQYF

j_call: TRBJ2-3
v_call: TRBV29-1
clone_size: .
d_call: .
cdr3_nt: TGCAGCTACAGGGCGGCAGATACGCAGTATTTT
cdr3_aa: CSYRAADTQYF

j_call: TRBJ2-1
v_call: TRBV5-1
clone_size: .
d_call: .
cdr3_nt: TGCGCCAGCAGCCCGAGAGGCATGAGCTCCTACAATGAGCAGTTCTTC
cdr3_aa: CASSPRGMSSYNEQFF

j_call: TRBJ1-2
v_call: TRBV5-1
clone_size: .
d_call: .
cdr3_nt: TGCGCCAGCAGCTTGGCCCTGGGGGCGACAGCTAACTATGGCTACACCTTC
cdr3_aa: CASSLALGATANYGYTF

j_call: TRBJ1-1
v_call: TRBV29-1
clone_size: .
d_call: .
cdr3_nt: TGCAGCGTCGAACCCGGGGCTGAAGCTTTCTTT
cdr3_aa: CSVEPGAEAFF

j_call: TRBJ1-2
v_call: TRBV15
clone_size: .
d_call: TRBD1
cdr3_nt: TGTGCCACCAGCAGAGTGAGGGGACAGGGGAACTATGGCTACACCTTC
cdr3_aa: CATSRVRGQGNYGYTF

j_call: TRBJ1-1
v_call: TRBV7-9
clone_size: .
d_call: .
cdr3_nt: TGTGCCAGCAGCACGAGGACATTGCAAGATGCGGCCGAAGCTTTCTTT
cdr3_aa: CASSTRTLQDAAEAFF

j_call: TRBJ1-5
v_call: TRBV5-6
clone_size: .
d_call: .
cdr3_nt: TGTGCCAGCAGCTTGGGGACATTAAATCAGCCCCAGCATTTT
cdr3_aa: CASSLGTLNQPQHF

j_call: TRBJ1-2
v_call: TRBV5-1
clone_size: few
d_call: .
cdr3_nt: TGCGCCAGCAGCTTGGGTACCAGGGGCCACTATGGCTACACCTTC
cdr3_aa: CASSLGTRGHYGYTF

j_call: TRBJ1-1
v_call: TRBV4-1
clone_size: .
d_call: .
cdr3_nt: TGCGCCAGCAGTGGACAGACGGCCGCGAACACTGAAGCTTTCTTT
cdr3_aa: CASSGQTAANTEAFF

j_call: TRBJ2-6
v_call: TRBV7-9
clone_size: once
d_call: TRBD1
cdr3_nt: TGTGCCAGTGGACTGGGACAGGGTGGATCTGGGGCCAACGTCCTGACTTTC
cdr3_aa: CASGLGQGGSGANVLTF

j_call: TRBJ2-3
v_call: TRBV5-6
clone_size: .
d_call: .
cdr3_nt: TGTGCCAGCAGGGAAAGGGAGAGCACAGATACGCAGTATTTT
cdr3_aa: CASRERESTDTQYF

j_call: TRBJ1-2
v_call: TRBV2
clone_size: .
d_call: .
cdr3_nt: TGTGCCAGCAGTGATGCGGGTTTTGCTGGCTACACCTTC
cdr3_aa: CASSDAGFAGYTF

j_call: TRBJ2-5
v_call: TRBV12-1
clone_size: .
d_call: .
cdr3_nt: TGTGCCAGCAGCTTTTTTAGGACAGGGACGGCACAAGAGACCCAGTACTTC
cdr3_aa: CASSFFRTGTAQETQYF

j_call: TRBJ2-1
v_call: TRBV5-4
clone_size: .
d_call: TRBD2
cdr3_nt: TGTGCCAGCAGCCGGGGGGGCCTAGCGGGGGAACCATACAATGAGCAGTTCTTC
cdr3_aa: CASSRGGLAGEPYNEQFF

j_call: TRBJ1-5
v_call: TRBV6-1
clone_size: few
d_call: .
cdr3_nt: TGTGCCAGCAGTGAATCAGGGGTCAGCCCCCAGCATTTT
cdr3_aa: CASSESGVSPQHF

j_call: TRBJ1-2
v_call: TRBV9
clone_size: .
d_call: TRBD1
cdr3_nt: TGTGCCAGCAGCGTAGGAGGGACAGGGGGCTTCTATGGCTACACCTTC
cdr3_aa: CASSVGGTGGFYGYTF

j_call: TRBJ1-2
v_call: TRBV27
clone_size: .
d_call: .
cdr3_nt: TGTGCCAGCAGTCCCCGCTTTGACACGGGAGAAACCTTC
cdr3_aa: CASSPRFDTGETF

j_call: TRBJ1-1
v_call: TRBV6-6
clone_size: .
d_call: TRBD1
cdr3_nt: TGTGCCAGCAGGAGGACAGGGGCGGCTGAAGCTTTCTTT
cdr3_aa: CASRRTGAAEAFF

j_call: TRBJ1-1
v_call: TRBV10-3
clone_size: .
d_call: .
cdr3_nt: TGTGCCATCAGTGGAGTCACTGAAGCTTTCTTT
cdr3_aa: CAISGVTEAFF

j_call: TRBJ2-1
v_call: TRBV5-4
clone_size: .
d_call: .
cdr3_nt: TGTGCCAGCAGCTTGGACAACAATGAGCAGTTCTTC
cdr3_aa: CASSLDNNEQFF

j_call: TRBJ1-6
v_call: TRBV15
clone_size: .
d_call: .
cdr3_nt: TGTGCCACCAGCACCCGGGAATCACCCCTCCACTTT
cdr3_aa: CATSTRESPLHF

j_call: TRBJ2-7
v_call: TRBV5-1
clone_size: .
d_call: .
cdr3_nt: TGCGCCAGCAGGTCAGGCTACGAGCAGTACTTC
cdr3_aa: CASRSGYEQYF

j_call: TRBJ2-2
v_call: TRBV27
clone_size: .
d_call: .
cdr3_nt: TGTGCCAGCCGGACAGTGAACACCGGGGAGCTGTTTTTT
cdr3_aa: CASRTVNTGELFF

j_call: TRBJ2-7
v_call: TRBV10-3
clone_size: .
d_call: .
cdr3_nt: TGTGCCATCAGTGAGTCGAGAGGGCCCTACGAGCAGTACTTC
cdr3_aa: CAISESRGPYEQYF

j_call: TRBJ1-1
v_call: TRBV10-3
clone_size: .
d_call: TRBD1
cdr3_nt: TGTGCCACAAGACAGGGGGGGACTGAAGCTTTCTTT
cdr3_aa: CATRQGGTEAFF

j_call: TRBJ2-3
v_call: TRBV6-5
clone_size: .
d_call: TRBD1
cdr3_nt: TGTGCCAGCAACGACAGGGCTTCTAGCACAGATACGCAGTATTTT
cdr3_aa: CASNDRASSTDTQYF

j_call: TRBJ1-6
v_call: TRBV10-2
clone_size: .
d_call: .
cdr3_nt: TGCGCCAGCAGTGAGTCGGCCCCCTGGGGAGGGAGCCCCCTCCACTTT
cdr3_aa: CASSESAPWGGSPLHF

j_call: TRBJ1-2
v_call: TRBV3-1/TRBV3-2
clone_size: once
d_call: .
cdr3_nt: TGTGCCAGCAGCCAAGATGGAGGCAGGCTTGGTGGTGGCTACACCTTC
cdr3_aa: CASSQDGGRLGGGYTF

j_call: TRBJ2-6
v_call: TRBV5-1
clone_size: .
d_call: .
cdr3_nt: TGCGCCAGCGGGGCGGGGTTAGGGGCCAACGTCCTGACTTTC
cdr3_aa: CASGAGLGANVLTF

j_call: TRBJ1-1
v_call: TRBV6-6
clone_size: .
d_call: TRBD1
cdr3_nt: TGTGCCAGCAGTCCAGGACAGGGGGGACTCCTTAACACTGAAGCTTTCTTT
cdr3_aa: CASSPGQGGLLNTEAFF

j_call: TRBJ2-3
v_call: TRBV5-1
clone_size: .
d_call: .
cdr3_nt: TGCGCCAGCAGCTTGTACGGATCCAGCGGGGACACAGAGGCATATTTT
cdr3_aa: CASSLYGSSGDTEAYF